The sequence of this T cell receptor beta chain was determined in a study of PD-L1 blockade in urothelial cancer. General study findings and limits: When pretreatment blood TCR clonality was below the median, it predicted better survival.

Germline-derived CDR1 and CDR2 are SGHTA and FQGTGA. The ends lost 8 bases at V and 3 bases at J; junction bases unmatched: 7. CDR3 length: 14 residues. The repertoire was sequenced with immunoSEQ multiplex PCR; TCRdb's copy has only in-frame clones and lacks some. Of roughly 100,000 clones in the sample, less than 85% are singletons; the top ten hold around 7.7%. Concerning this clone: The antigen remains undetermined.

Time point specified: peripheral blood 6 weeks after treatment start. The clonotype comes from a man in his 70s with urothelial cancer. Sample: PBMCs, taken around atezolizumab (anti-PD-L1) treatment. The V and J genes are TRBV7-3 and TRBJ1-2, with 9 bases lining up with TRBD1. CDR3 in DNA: TGTGCCAGCGGGCGGGACAGGGACGACTATGGCTACACCTTC. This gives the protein CASGRDRDDYGYTF.